This TCR beta chain is drawn from a study of cytomegalovirus exposure and HLA in healthy donors. The wider study: Assignment to the Caucasian-associated ancestry cluster applied to more than 75% of the 300 to 500 genotyped donors. Study outcomes and limitations: TCR beta V- and J-gene trimming, according to a later analysis, was linked to a missense DCLRE1C variant.

Between the trimmed V and J ends, which lost 0 bases and 2 bases, there was a span of 9 bases. The germline gives CDR1 PRHDT, CDR2 FYEKMQ (reference sequence). This CDR3 is 15 amino acids long. PCR involved 60 Vbeta and 13 Jbeta primers. The protocol was immunoSEQ multiplex PCR, while the TCRdb copy is restricted to in-frame clones and leaves out a portion. The sample contains 90,000 to 120,000 clones, about 74% of which appear only once. Remarks on this clone: Antigen: not known.

This rearrangement joins TRBV13 to TRBJ2-3, with a possible D match to TRBD2 (5 bases). The clonotype originates from a woman in her 40s in good health and CMV-seropositive. The sequencing input was PBMCs. CDR3 DNA: TGTGCCAGCAGCTTAGGTGGGAGAATCACAGATACGCAGTATTTT. This encodes CASSLGGRITDTQYF.